This TCR beta chain originates from a study of Ad26.COV2.S vaccination and SARS-CoV-2 variants. Regarding this clone: What it recognizes is unknown.

V was clipped by 2 bases and J by 2 bases, with 10 bases between them. The CDR3 is 16 amino acids. Germline V gives CDR1 MNHNS, CDR2 SASEGT. The method was immunoSEQ multiplex PCR; TCRdb's version includes in-frame clones alone and lacks a portion of them. This table holds 410,000 or so clones, approximately 90% found once. Study-wide findings and caveats: The breadth of spike-specific CD8+ and CD4+ T cell responses after vaccination was reportedly substantial.

Treatment reported: 15 to 20 received Ad26.COV2.S at low or high dose, single or two shots; a few received placebo; per-sample allocation not given. Specimens were obtained on day 63 following the first vaccine or placebo injection. An adult aged 18-55 years in Boston served as the donor. The chain carries TRBV6-1 and TRBJ2-6, with a weak D call TRBD1 (6 bases). Material: peripheral blood, obtained in a trial of Ad26.COV2.S vaccine versus placebo. This clonotype was obtained from a person between 18 and 65 years old who received the Ad26.COV2.S COVID-19 vaccine or a placebo. This CDR3 is CASSERPGAGANVLTF. CDR3 coding DNA: TGTGCCAGCAGTGAAAGACCAGGGGCTGGGGCCAACGTCCTGACTTTC.